This TCR beta chain came from a study of cytomegalovirus exposure and HLA in healthy donors. General study findings and limits: Beyond CMV serostatus, there was no information to go on about immune exposure. Most TCR sequences proved rare, with some public TCRs found in many donors. A later look showed TCR association rates differing by HLA locus, highest for DRB1 and lowest for HLA-C.

The germline V gene encodes CDR1 MNHEY and CDR2 SVGAGI. With 0 bases removed from V and 7 bases from J, the gap between germline ends came to 10 bases. CDR3 length equals 13 residues. PCR primers comprised 60 Vbeta and 13 Jbeta primers. Only in-frame clones appear in the TCRdb table, and some are missing; sequencing was by immunoSEQ multiplex PCR. This sample yields roughly 120,000 clones, of which around 75% are seen a single time; about 4.3% belongs to the top ten. About this clone itself: Its target is unknown.

The receptor was derived from a man aged 60 to 69 in good health and CMV-seropositive. Sequenced input: PBMCs. This sequence joins TRBV6-5 and TRBJ2-7; tentative D call: TRBD1 (6 bases). The CDR3 loop is CASSYSGGTEQYF. DNA for the CDR3: TGTGCCAGCAGTTACTCAGGGGGAACTGAGCAGTACTTC.